This entry concerns a single TCR beta chain. What it recognizes is unknown. This record belongs to a study of graft-versus-host responses after intestinal transplantation. Study context: Uniformly, recipients were administered anti-thymocyte globulin induction with subsequent tacrolimus and steroids for roughly three years. Study results and limitations: Among circulating GvH clones, peak levels were associated with early post-transplant declines in HvG clones. Detection of GvH clones occurred in recipient marrow, and some had their first appearance in ileum or blood.

Measured with immunoSEQ multiplex PCR; TCRdb has only the in-frame clones, and not every one. The sample contains roughly 29,000 clones, just under 95% of which appear only once. V lost 5 bases and J lost 1; bases outside the gene matches: 10. CDR3 size: 16 residues. From germline, CDR1 is GTSNPN and CDR2 SVGIG (reference sequence). V usage is TRBV30 and J usage is TRBJ2-7; 11 bases fit TRBD1. The receptor was isolated from a human patient who received an intestinal transplant, so some T cells may come from the graft donor. Sequencing was performed on PBMCs, taken about ten weeks after intestinal transplant. CDR3 sequence reads: CAWLNSGTGGSYEQYF. The CDR3 nucleotides read TGTGCCTGGCTGAATTCCGGGACAGGGGGTTCCTACGAGCAGTACTTC.